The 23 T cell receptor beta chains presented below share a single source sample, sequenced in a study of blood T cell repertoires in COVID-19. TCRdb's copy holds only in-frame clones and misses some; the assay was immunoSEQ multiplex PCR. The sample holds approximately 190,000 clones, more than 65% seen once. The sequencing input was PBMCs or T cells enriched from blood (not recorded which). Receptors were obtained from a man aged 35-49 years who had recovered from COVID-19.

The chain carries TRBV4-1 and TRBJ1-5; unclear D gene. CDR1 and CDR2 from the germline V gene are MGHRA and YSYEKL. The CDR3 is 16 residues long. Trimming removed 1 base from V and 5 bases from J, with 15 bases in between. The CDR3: CASSQVDGRLDQPQHF. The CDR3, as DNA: TGCGCCAGCAGCCAAGTCGATGGGAGGTTGGATCAGCCCCAGCATTTT.

Here the CDR3 reads CAGTAGWTGRANTEAFF. DNA of the CDR3: TGTGCCGGAACCGCGGGTTGGACAGGGAGGGCGAACACTGAAGCTTTCTTT. This chain links TRBV30 with TRBJ1-1, with TRBD1 matching 8 bases. The CDR3 covers 17 residues. Per the germline V gene, CDR1 is GTSNPN and CDR2 is SVGIG (reference sequence). With 8 bases clipped from V and 1 base from J, the junction kept 18 bases outside the gene matches.

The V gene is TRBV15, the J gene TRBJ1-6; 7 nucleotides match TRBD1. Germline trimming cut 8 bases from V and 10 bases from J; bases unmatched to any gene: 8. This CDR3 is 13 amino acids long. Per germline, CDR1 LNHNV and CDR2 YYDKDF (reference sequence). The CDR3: CATSEGARSPLHF. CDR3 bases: TGTGCCACCTCGGAGGGGGCTAGGTCACCCCTCCACTTT.

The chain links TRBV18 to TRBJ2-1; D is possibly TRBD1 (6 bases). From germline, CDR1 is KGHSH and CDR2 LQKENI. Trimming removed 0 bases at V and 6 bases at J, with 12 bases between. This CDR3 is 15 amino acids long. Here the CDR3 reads CASSPPSVGGNEQFF. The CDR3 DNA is TGTGCCAGCTCACCACCGAGTGTAGGGGGCAATGAGCAGTTCTTC.

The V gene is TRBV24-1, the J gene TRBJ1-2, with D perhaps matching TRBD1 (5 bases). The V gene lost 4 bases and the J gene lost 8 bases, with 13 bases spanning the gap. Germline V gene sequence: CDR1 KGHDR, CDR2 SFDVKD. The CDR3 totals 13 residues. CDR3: CATSDPDSGGYTF. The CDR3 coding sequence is TGTGCCACCAGTGACCCCGACAGCGGGGGCTACACCTTC.

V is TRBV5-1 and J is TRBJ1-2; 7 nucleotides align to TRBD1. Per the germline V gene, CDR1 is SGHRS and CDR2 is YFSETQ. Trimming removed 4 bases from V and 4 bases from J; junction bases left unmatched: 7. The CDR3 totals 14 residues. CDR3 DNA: TGCGCCAGCAGCCCAGGGACAGCGACCTATGGCTACACCTTC. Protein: CASSPGTATYGYTF. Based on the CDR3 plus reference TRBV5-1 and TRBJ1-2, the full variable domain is KAGVTQTPRYLIKTRGQQVTLSCSPISGHRSVSWYQQTPGQGLQFLFEYFSETQRNKGNFPGRFSGRQFSNSRSEMNVSTLELGDSALYLCASSPGTATYGYTFGSGTRLTVV.

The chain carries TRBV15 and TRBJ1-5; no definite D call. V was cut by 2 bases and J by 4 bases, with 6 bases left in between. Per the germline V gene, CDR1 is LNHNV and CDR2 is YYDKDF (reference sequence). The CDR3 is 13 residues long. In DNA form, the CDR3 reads TGTGCCACCAGCAGAAGCCAAAATCAGCCCCAGCATTTT. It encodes CATSRSQNQPQHF.

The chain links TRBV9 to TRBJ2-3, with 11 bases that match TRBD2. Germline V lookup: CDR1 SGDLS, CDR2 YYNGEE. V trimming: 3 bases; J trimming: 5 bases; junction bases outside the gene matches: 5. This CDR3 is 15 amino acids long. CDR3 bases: TGTGCCAGCAGCGGTAGCGGGGGGGCGGGAGATACGCAGTATTTT. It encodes CASSGSGGAGDTQYF.

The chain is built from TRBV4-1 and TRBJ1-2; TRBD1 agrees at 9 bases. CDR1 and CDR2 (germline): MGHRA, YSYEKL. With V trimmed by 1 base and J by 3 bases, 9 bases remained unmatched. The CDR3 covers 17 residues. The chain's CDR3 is CASSQGLWDRVYYGYTF. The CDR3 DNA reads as TGCGCCAGCAGCCAAGGTCTTTGGGACAGGGTTTACTATGGCTACACCTTC.

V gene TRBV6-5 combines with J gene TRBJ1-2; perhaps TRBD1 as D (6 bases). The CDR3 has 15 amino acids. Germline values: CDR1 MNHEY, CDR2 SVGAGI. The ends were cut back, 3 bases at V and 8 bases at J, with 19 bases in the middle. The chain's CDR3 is CASSYRSGGRRGYTF. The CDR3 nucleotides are TGTGCCAGCAGTTATCGTTCGGGGGGCAGAAGGGGCTACACCTTC.

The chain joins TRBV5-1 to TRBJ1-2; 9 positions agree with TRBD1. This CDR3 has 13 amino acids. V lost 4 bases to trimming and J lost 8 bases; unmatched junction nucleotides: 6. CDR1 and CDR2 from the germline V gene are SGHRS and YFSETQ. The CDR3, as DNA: TGCGCCAGCAGCCGGGACAGGGTAGACGGCTACACCTTC. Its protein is CASSRDRVDGYTF.

CDR3 DNA: TGTGCCAGCAGCCAAGGATTAATAGGGACTAGTGGGGGACTGGCGTACTTC. Its translation is CASSQGLIGTSGGLAYF. The chain couples TRBV3-1 (or the pseudogene TRBV3-2) to TRBJ2-4, with TRBD2 matching 8 bases. V shed 1 base, J shed 15 bases, and the junction held 20 bases outside the gene matches. Looked up from germline, CDR1 is LGHDT and CDR2 is YNNKEL (reference sequence). CDR3 length equals 17 residues.

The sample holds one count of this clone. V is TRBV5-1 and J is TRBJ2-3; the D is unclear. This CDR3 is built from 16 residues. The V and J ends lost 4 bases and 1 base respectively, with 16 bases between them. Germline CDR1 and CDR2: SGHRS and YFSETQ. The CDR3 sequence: CASSRGNDIGTDTQYF. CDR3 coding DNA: TGCGCCAGCAGCCGCGGTAACGATATTGGCACAGATACGCAGTATTTT.

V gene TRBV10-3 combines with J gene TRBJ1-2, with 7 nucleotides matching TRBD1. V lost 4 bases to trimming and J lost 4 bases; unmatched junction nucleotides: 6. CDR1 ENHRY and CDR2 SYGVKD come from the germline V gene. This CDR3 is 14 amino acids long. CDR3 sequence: CAISAPDRVYGYTF. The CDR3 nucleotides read TGTGCCATCAGTGCACCCGACAGGGTCTATGGCTACACCTTC.

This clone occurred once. The CDR3 loop is CASSLNTGGRGNSPLHF. CDR3 DNA: TGTGCCAGCAGCTTAAATACAGGGGGCCGAGGCAATTCACCCCTCCACTTT. This sequence joins TRBV11-2 and TRBJ1-6; 9 bases match TRBD1. CDR1 is SGHAT, CDR2 FQNNGV, per germline. V lost 2 bases to trimming and J lost 7 bases; unmatched junction nucleotides: 9. This CDR3 has 17 amino acids.

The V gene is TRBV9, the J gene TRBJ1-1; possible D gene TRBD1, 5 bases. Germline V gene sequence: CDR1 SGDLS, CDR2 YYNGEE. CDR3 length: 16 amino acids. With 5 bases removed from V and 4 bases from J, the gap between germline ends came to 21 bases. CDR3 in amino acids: CASSQFLQVTSTEAFF. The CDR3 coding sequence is TGTGCCAGCAGTCAGTTTCTACAGGTTACTTCCACTGAAGCTTTCTTT.

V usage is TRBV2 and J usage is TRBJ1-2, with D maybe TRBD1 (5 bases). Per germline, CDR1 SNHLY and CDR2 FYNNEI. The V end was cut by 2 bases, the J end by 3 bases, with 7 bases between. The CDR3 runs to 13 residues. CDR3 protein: CASSEQGYYGYTF. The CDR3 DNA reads TGTGCCAGCAGTGAACAGGGCTACTATGGCTACACCTTC.

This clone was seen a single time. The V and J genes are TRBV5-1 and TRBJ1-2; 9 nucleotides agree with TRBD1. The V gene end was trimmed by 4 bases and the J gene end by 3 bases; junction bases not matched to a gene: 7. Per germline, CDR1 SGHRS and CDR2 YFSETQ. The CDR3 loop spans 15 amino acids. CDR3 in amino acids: CASSPAGTGYYGYTF. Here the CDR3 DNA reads TGCGCCAGCAGCCCCGCCGGGACAGGGTACTATGGCTACACCTTC.

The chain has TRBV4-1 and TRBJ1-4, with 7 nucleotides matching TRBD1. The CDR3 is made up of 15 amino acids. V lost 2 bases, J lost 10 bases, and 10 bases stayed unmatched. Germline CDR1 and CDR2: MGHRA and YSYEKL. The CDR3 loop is CASSQIDRDEGKLFF. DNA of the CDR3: TGCGCCAGCAGCCAAATAGACAGGGATGAAGGAAAACTGTTTTTT.

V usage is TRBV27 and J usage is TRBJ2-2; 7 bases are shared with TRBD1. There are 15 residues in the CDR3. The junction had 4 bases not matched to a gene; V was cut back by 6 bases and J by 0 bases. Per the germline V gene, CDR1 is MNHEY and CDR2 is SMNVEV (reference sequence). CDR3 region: CASRMGTANTGELFF. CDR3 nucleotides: TGTGCCAGCAGGATGGGGACAGCGAACACCGGGGAGCTGTTTTTT.

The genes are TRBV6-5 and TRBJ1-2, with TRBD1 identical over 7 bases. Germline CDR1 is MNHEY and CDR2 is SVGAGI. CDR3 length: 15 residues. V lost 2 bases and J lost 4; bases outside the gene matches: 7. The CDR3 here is CASSYADRDGYGYTF. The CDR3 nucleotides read TGTGCCAGCAGTTACGCCGACAGGGACGGCTATGGCTACACCTTC.

CDR3 sequence reads: CASSSRDIHNNEKLFF. The CDR3 bases are TGTGCCAGCAGCTCCCGGGACATTCATAATAATGAAAAACTGTTTTTT. V usage is TRBV7-8 and J usage is TRBJ1-4; D is perhaps TRBD1 (6 bases). The CDR3 sequence is 16 residues long. Germline CDR1 SGHVS, CDR2 FQNEAQ. V was shortened by 4 bases and J by 4 bases, with 16 bases between the two germline ends. Complete variable domain (other parts from reference TRBV7-8 and TRBJ1-4): GAGVSQSPRYKVAKRGQDVALRCDPISGHVSLFWYQQALGQGPEFLTYFQNEAQLDKSGLPSDRFFAERPEGSVSTLKIQRTQQEDSAVYLCASSSRDIHNNEKLFFGSGTQLSVL.

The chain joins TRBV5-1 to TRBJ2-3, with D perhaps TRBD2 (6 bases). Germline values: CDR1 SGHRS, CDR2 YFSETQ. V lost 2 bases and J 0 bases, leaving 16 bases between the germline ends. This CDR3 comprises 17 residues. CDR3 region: CASSFIGRGHSTDTQYF. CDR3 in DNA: TGCGCCAGCAGCTTTATAGGGCGGGGTCATAGCACAGATACGCAGTATTTT.